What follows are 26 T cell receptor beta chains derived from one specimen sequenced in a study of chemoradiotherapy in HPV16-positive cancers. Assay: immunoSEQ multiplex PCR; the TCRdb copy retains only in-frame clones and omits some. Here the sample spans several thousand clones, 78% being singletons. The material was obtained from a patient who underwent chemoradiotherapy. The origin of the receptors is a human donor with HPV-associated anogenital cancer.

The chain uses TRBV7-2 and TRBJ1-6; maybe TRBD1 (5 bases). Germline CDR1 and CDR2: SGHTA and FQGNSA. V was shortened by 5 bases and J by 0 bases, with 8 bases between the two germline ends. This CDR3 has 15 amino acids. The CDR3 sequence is CASSPRGSYNSPLHF. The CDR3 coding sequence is TGTGCCAGCAGCCCGAGGGGCTCCTATAATTCACCCCTCCACTTT.

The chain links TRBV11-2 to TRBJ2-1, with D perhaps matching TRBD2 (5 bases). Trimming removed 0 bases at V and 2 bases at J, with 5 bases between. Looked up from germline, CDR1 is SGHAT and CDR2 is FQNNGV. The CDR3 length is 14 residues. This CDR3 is CASSLERAYNEQFF. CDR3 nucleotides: TGTGCCAGCAGCTTAGAGAGGGCCTACAATGAGCAGTTCTTC.

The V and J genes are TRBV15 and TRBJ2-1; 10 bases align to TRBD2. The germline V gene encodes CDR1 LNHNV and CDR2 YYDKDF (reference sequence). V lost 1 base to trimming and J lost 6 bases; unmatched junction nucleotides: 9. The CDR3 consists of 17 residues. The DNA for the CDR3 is TGTGCCACCAGCAGAGGCTTACAGCGGGGGGGCCGCAATGAGCAGTTCTTC. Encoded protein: CATSRGLQRGGRNEQFF.

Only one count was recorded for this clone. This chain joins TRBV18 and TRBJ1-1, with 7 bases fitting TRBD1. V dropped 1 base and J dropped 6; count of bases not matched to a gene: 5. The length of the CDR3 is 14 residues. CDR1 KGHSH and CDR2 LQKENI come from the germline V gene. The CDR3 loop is CASSPQQGRAEAFF. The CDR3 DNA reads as TGTGCCAGCTCACCACAACAGGGGAGGGCTGAAGCTTTCTTT.

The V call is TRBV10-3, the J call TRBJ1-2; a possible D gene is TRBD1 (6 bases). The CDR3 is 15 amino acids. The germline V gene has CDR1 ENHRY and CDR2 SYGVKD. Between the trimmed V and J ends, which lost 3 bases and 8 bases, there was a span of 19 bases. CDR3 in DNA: TGTGCCATCAGTGATCGGGACACAACCGGGCAGGGCTACACCTTC. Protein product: CAISDRDTTGQGYTF.

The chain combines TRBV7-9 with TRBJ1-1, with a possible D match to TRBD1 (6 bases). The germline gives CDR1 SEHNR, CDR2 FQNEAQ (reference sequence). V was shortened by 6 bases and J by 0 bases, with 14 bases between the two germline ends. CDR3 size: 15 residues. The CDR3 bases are TGTGCCAGCAGTTGGACAGCCTTTATGAACACTGAAGCTTTCTTT. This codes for CASSWTAFMNTEAFF.

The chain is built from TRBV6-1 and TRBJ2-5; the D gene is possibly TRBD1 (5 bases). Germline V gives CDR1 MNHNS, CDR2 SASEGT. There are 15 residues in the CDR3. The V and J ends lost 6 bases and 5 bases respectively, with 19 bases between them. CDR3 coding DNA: TGTGCCAGCAGCGAAAGGTCCGCAGGGCGGGAGACCCAGTACTTC. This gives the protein CASSERSAGRETQYF.

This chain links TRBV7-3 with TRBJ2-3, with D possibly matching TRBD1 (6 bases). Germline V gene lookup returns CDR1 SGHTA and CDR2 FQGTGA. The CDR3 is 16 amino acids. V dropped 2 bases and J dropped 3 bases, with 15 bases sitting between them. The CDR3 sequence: CASSLLGASSTDTQYF. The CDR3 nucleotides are TGTGCCAGCAGCTTATTGGGGGCCTCGAGTACAGATACGCAGTATTTT.

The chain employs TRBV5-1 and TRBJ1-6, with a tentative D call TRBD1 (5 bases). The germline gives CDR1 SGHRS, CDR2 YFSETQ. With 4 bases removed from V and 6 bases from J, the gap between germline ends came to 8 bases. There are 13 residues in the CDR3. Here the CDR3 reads CASSGAPNSPLHF. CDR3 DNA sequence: TGCGCCAGCAGCGGGGCACCTAATTCACCCCTCCACTTT.

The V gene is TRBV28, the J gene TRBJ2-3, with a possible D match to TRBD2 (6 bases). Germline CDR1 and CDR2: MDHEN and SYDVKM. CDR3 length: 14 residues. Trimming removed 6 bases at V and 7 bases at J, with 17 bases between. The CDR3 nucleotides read TGTGCCAGCAGCAGGGACTTTGCCGAGCATACGCAGTATTTT. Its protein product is CASSRDFAEHTQYF.

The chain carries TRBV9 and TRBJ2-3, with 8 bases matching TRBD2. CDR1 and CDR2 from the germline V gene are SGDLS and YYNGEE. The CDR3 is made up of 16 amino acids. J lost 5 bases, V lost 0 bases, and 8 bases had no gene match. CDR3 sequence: CASSVDPGGAGDTQYF. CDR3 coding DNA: TGTGCCAGCAGCGTAGACCCGGGGGGGGCCGGAGATACGCAGTATTTT.

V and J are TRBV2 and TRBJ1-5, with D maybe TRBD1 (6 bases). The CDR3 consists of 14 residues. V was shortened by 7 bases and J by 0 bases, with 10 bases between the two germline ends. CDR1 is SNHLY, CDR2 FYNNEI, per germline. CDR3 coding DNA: TGTGCCAGCAAGGGGGAGATTAGCAATCAGCCCCAGCATTTT. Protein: CASKGEISNQPQHF.

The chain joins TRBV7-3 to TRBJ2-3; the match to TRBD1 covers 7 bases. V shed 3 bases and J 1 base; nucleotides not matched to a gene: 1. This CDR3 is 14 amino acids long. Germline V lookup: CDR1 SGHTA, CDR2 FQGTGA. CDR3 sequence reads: CASSLGQRTDTQYF. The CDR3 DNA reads TGTGCCAGCAGCTTGGGACAGCGCACAGATACGCAGTATTTT. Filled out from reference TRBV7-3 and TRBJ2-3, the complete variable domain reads GAGVSQTPSNKVTEKGKYVELRCDPISGHTALYWYRQSLGQGPEFLIYFQGTGAADDSGLPNDRFFAVRPEGSVSTLKIQRTERGDSAVYLCASSLGQRTDTQYFGPGTRLTVL.

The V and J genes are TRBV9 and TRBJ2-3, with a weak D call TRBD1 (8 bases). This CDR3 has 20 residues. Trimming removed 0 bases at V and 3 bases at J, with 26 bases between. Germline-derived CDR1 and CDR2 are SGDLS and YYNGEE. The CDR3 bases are TGTGCCAGCAGCGTAGGGGTTGGAGACAGGGGAGGGAAGGAAACAGATACGCAGTATTTT. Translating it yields CASSVGVGDRGGKETDTQYF. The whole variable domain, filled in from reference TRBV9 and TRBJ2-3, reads DSGVTQTPKHLITATGQRVTLRCSPRSGDLSVYWYQQSLDQGLQFLIQYYNGEERAKGNILERFSAQQFPDLHSELNLSSLELGDSALYFCASSVGVGDRGGKETDTQYFGPGTRLTVL.

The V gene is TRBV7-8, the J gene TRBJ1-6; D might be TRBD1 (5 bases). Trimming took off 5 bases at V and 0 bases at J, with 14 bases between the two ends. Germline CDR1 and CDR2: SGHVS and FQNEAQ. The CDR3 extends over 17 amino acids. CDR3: CASSKTGPSSYNSPLHF. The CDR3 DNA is TGTGCCAGCAGCAAAACAGGTCCTAGCTCCTATAATTCACCCCTCCACTTT.

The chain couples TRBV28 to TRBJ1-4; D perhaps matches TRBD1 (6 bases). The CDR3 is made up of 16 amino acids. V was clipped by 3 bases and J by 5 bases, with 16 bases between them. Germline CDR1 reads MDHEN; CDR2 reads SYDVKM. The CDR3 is CASSLTAGGANEKLFF. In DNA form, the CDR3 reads TGTGCCAGCAGTTTGACTGCCGGGGGGGCGAATGAAAAACTGTTTTTT. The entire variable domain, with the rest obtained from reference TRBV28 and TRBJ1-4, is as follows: DVKVTQSSRYLVKRTGEKVFLECVQDMDHENMFWYRQDPGLGLRLIYFSYDVKMKEKGDIPEGYSVSREKKERFSLILESASTNQTSMYLCASSLTAGGANEKLFFGSGTQLSVL.

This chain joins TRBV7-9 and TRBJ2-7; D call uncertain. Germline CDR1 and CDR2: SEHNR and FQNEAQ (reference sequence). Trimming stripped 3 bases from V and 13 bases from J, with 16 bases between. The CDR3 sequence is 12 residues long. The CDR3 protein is CASSFDFFIQYF. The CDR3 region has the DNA TGTGCCAGCAGCTTCGATTTTTTCATCCAATACTTC. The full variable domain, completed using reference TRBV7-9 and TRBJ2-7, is DTGVSQNPRHKITKRGQNVTFRCDPISEHNRLYWYRQTLGQGPEFLTYFQNEAQLEKSRLLSDRFSAERPKGSFSTLEIQRTEQGDSAMYLCASSFDFFIQYFGPGTRLTVT.

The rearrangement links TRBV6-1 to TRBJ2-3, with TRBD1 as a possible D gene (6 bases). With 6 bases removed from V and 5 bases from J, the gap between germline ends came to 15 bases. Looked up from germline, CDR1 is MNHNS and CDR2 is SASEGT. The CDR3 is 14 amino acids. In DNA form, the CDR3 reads TGTGCCAGCAGAGAACAGGGCCTTGGAGATACGCAGTATTTT. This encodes CASREQGLGDTQYF.

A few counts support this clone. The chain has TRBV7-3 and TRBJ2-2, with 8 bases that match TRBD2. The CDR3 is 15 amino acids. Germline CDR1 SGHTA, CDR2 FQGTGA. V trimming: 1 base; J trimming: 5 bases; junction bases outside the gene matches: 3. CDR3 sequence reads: CASSLIGGATGELFF. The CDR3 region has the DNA TGTGCCAGCAGCTTAATCGGGGGGGCTACCGGGGAGCTGTTTTTT.

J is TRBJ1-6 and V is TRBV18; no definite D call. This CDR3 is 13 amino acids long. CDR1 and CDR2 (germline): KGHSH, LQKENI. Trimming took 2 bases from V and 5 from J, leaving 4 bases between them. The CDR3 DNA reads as TGTGCCAGCTCACCAGGCAATAATTCACCCCTCCACTTT. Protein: CASSPGNNSPLHF.

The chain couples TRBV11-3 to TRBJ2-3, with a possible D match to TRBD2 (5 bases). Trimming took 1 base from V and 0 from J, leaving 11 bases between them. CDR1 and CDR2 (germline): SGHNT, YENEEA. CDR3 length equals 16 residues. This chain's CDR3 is CASSLVGGFSTDTQYF. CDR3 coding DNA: TGTGCCAGCAGCTTAGTAGGCGGGTTTAGCACAGATACGCAGTATTTT.

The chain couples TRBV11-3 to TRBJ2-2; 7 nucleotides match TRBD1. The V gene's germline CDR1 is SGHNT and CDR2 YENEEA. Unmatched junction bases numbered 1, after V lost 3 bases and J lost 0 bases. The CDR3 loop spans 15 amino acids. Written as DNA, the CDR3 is TGTGCCAGCAGCTTCGGGACAGCGAACACCGGGGAGCTGTTTTTT. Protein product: CASSFGTANTGELFF. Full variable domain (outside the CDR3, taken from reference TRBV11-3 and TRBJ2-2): EAGVVQSPRYKIIEKKQPVAFWCNPISGHNTLYWYLQNLGQGPELLIRYENEEAVDDSQLPKDRFSAERLKGVDSTLKIQPAELGDSAVYLCASSFGTANTGELFFGEGSRLTVL.

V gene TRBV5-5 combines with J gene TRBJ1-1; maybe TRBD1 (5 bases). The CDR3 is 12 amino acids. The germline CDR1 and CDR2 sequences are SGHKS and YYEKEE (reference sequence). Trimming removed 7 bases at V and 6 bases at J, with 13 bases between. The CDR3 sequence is CASFGTSAEAFF. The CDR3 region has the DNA TGTGCCAGCTTCGGGACTAGCGCTGAAGCTTTCTTT.

Here the CDR3 reads CASSFPSDRDTEAFF. CDR3 sequence (DNA): TGTGCCAGCAGCTTTCCATCAGACCGGGACACTGAAGCTTTCTTT. V and J are TRBV7-9 and TRBJ1-1; no reliable D call. V shed 3 bases and J shed 3 bases, with 14 bases lying between them. CDR1 SEHNR and CDR2 FQNEAQ come from the germline V gene (reference sequence). The CDR3 runs 15 residues.

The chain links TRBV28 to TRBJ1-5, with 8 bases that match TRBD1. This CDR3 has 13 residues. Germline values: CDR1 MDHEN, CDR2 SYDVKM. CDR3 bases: TGTGTCACAGGGGGTAATAGCAATCAGCCCCAGCATTTT. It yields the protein CVTGGNSNQPQHF.

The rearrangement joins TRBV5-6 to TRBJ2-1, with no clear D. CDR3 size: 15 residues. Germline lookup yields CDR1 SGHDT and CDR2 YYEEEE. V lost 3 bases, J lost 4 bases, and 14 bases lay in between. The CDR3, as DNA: TGTGCCAGCAGCTCGCACAGCTTTCCTTACAATGAGCAGTTCTTC. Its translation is CASSSHSFPYNEQFF.